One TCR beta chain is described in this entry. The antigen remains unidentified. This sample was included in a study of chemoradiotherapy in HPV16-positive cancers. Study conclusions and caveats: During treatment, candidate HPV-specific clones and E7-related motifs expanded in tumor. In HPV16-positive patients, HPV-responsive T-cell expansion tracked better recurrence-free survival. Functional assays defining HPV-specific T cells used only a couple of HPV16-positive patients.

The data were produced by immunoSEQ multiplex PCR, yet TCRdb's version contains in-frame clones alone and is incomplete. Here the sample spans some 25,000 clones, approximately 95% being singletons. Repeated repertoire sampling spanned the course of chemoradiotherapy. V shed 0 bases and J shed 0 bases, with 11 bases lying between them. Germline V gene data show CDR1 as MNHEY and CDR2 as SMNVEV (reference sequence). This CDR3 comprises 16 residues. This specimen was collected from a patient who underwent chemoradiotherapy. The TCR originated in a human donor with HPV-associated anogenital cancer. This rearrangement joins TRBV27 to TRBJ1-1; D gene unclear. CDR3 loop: CASSLSSLNMNTEAFF. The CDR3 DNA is TGTGCCAGCAGTTTATCGTCCCTGAATATGAACACTGAAGCTTTCTTT.